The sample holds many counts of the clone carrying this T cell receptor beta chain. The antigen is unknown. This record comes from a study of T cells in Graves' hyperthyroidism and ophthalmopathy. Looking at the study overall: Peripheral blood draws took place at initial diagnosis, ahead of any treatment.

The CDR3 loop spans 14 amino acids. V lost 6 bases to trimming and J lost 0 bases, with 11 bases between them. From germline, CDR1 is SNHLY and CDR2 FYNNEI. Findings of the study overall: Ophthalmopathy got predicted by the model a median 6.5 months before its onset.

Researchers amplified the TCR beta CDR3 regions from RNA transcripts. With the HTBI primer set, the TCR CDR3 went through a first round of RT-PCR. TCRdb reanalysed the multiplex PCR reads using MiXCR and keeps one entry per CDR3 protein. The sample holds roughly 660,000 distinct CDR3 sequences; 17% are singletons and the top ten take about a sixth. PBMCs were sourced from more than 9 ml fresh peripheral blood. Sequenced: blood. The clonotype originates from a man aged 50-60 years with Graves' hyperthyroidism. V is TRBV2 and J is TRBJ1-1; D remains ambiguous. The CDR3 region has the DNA TGTGCCAGCAGAGTACAGATGATGAACACTGAAGCTTTCTTT. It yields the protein CASRVQMMNTEAFF.